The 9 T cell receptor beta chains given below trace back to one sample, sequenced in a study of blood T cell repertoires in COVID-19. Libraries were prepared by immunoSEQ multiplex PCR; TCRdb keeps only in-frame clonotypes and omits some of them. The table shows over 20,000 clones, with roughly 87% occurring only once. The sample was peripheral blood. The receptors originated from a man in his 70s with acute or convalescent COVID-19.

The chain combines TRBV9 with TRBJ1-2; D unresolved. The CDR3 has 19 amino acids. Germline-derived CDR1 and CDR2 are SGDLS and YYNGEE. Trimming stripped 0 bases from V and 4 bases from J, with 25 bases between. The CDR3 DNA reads TGTGCCAGCAGCGTAGGGCCGGGGATGAAGGGCGGCTATCGCTATGGCTACACCTTC. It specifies CASSVGPGMKGGYRYGYTF.

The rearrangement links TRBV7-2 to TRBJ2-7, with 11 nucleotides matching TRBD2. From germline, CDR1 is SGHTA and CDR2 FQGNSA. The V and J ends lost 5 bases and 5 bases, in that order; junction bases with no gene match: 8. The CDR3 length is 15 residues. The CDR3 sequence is CASSQRLAGSDEQYF. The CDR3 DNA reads TGTGCCAGCAGCCAAAGACTAGCGGGGTCCGACGAGCAGTACTTC. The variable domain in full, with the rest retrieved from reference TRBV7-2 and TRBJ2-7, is GAGVSQSPSNKVTEKGKDVELRCDPISGHTALYWYRQSLGQGLEFLIYFQGNSAPDKSGLPSDRFSAERTGGSVSTLTIQRTQQEDSAVYLCASSQRLAGSDEQYFGPGTRLTVT.

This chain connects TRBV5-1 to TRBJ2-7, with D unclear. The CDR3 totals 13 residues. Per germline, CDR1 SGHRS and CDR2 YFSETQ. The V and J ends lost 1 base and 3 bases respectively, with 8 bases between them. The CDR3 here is CASSLSQNYEQYF. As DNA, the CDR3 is TGCGCCAGCAGCTTGTCCCAAAACTACGAGCAGTACTTC.

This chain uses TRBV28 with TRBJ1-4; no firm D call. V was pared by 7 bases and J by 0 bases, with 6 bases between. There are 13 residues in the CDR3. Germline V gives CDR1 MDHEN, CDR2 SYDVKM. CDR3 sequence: CASNLPTNEKLFF. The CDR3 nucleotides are TGTGCCAGCAACTTGCCAACTAATGAAAAACTGTTTTTT.

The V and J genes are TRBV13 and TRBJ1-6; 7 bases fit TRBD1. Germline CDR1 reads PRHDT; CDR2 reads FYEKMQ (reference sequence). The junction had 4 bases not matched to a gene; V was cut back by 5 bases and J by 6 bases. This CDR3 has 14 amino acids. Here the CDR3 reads CASSAGQFNSPLHF. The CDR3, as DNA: TGTGCCAGCAGCGCGGGACAGTTTAATTCACCCCTCCACTTT.

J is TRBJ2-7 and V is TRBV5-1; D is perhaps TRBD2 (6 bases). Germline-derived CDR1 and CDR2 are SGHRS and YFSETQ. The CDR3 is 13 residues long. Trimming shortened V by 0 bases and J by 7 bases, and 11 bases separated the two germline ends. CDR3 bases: TGCGCCAGCAGCTTGGGGTATGCGGGAGAGCAGTACTTC. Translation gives CASSLGYAGEQYF.

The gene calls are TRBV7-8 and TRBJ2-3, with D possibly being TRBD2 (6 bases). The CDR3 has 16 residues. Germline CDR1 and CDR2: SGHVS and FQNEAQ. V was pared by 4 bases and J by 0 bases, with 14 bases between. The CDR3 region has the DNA TGTGCCAGCAGCTCCGGCGGGATTCAGAGCACAGATACGCAGTATTTT. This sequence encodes CASSSGGIQSTDTQYF.

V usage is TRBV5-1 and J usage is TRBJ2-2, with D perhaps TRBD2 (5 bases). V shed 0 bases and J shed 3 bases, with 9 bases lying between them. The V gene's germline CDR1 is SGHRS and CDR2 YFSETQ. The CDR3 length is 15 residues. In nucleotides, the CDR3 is TGCGCCAGCAGCTTGGAACTAGTCGACACCGGGGAGCTGTTTTTT. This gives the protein CASSLELVDTGELFF.

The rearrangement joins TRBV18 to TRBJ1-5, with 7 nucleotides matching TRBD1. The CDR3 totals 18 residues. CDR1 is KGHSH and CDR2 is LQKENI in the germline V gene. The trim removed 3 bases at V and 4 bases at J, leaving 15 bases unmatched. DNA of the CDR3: TGTGCCAGCTCACCCTCCGGGACAGCCCTCCGTCGGAATCAGCCCCAGCATTTT. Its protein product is CASSPSGTALRRNQPQHF.